A selection of T cell receptor beta chains follows, all from one sample in a study of T cells after yellow fever vaccination. A single record per CDR3 protein comes from TCRdb applying MiXCR to the 5' RACE reads. In the table there are hundreds of thousands of distinct CDR3 sequences, around a tenth of which are singletons. Source: PBMCs, taken on the day of the first yellow fever vaccination. The receptors shown here come from a man aged 18 to 30 who received the YFV17D yellow fever vaccine. Both conserved end residues are part of each CDR3. The order of the fields is V gene, J gene, D gene, clone size, CDR3 protein, CDR3 DNA. A D gene is named only where the DNA matches it firmly. Only part of the rows carry a size: once, few, many, or a class if the clone is expanded.

>TRBV7-9|TRBJ2-5|NA|NA
CASSSLDRQETQYF
TGTGCCAGCAGCTCGCTAGACAGACAAGAGACCCAGTACTTC
>TRBV7-9|TRBJ2-4|NA|NA
CASSPPGLNIQYF
TGTGCCAGCAGCCCTCCGGGACTAAACATTCAGTACTTC
>TRBV3-1|TRBJ2-5|NA|NA
CAFGTPTPPETQYF
TGTGCCTTCGGGACTCCCACCCCTCCGGAGACCCAGTACTTC
>TRBV12-3/TRBV12-4|TRBJ1-5|NA|many
CASSLEGGQPQHF
TGTGCCAGCAGTTTAGAAGGGGGTCAGCCCCAGCATTTT
>TRBV7-6|TRBJ1-5|NA|few
CASSSTVDQPQHF
TGTGCCAGCAGCTCCACTGTGGATCAGCCCCAGCATTTT
>TRBV20-1|TRBJ2-3|TRBD2|once
CSASAAGAGDTQYF
TGCAGTGCTAGCGCAGCGGGGGCGGGAGATACGCAGTATTTT
>TRBV4-1|TRBJ2-2|NA|few
CASSQEPPAPELFF
TGCGCCAGCAGCCAAGAGCCACCGGCTCCCGAGCTGTTTTTT
>TRBV20-1|TRBJ2-6|NA|few
CSANRGPSSPSGANVLTF
TGCAGTGCTAATAGGGGTCCTTCATCGCCCTCTGGGGCCAACGTCCTGACTTTC
>TRBV7-6|TRBJ1-5|NA|NA
CASSADRRDRNQPQHF
TGTGCCAGCAGCGCCGACCGCCGGGACCGTAATCAGCCCCAGCATTTT
>TRBV4-3|TRBJ1-3|NA|few
CASSQAQLASGNTIYF
TGCGCCAGCAGCCAAGCTCAGCTTGCCTCTGGAAACACCATATATTTT